These 9 T cell receptor beta chains share one sample of origin, sequenced in a study of blood T cell repertoires in COVID-19. Clones were read by immunoSEQ multiplex PCR, and TCRdb kept only the in-frame ones, dropping some. Of under 55,000 clones listed, around 85% are singletons. Sequenced: peripheral blood. The receptors were sampled from a woman of 80 years or more with acute or convalescent COVID-19.

CDR3 loop: CASSEAGSGETQYF. In DNA, the CDR3 is TGCGCCAGCAGTGAGGCAGGGTCGGGAGAGACCCAGTACTTC. V is TRBV10-2 and J is TRBJ2-5, with TRBD1 as a possible D gene (5 bases). The ends were cut back, 2 bases at V and 4 bases at J, with 11 bases in the middle. Per germline, CDR1 WSHSY and CDR2 SAAADI. The CDR3 sequence is 14 residues long.

V and J are TRBV28 and TRBJ2-2, with 11 nucleotides matching TRBD2. CDR3 size: 15 residues. The junction had 9 bases not matched to a gene; V was cut back by 7 bases and J by 8 bases. CDR1 and CDR2 (germline): MDHEN, SYDVKM. CDR3 in amino acids: CASTPGLAVGGELFF. The CDR3 DNA follows: TGTGCCAGCACCCCGGGACTAGCGGTCGGGGGGGAGCTGTTTTTT.

This chain uses TRBV5-4 with TRBJ2-2; a possible D gene is TRBD2 (5 bases). CDR1 and CDR2 from the germline V gene are SGHNT and YYREEE (reference sequence). Deletions cut 2 bases from V and 1 base from J, with 12 bases between. CDR3 length: 16 residues. For the CDR3, the DNA is TGTGCCAGCAGCTTCCCTAACGGGATGAACACCGGGGAGCTGTTTTTT. Amino acid sequence: CASSFPNGMNTGELFF.

V gene TRBV18 combines with J gene TRBJ2-7; D is possibly TRBD2 (6 bases). Trimming cost V 3 bases and J 7 bases, with 19 bases left between them. This CDR3 is 15 amino acids long. CDR1 and CDR2 (germline): KGHSH, LQKENI. CDR3 DNA: TGTGCCAGCTCACCCGGTCAAGCGGGTCCGCGGGAGCAGTACTTC. Amino acids: CASSPGQAGPREQYF.

The gene calls are TRBV3-1 (or the pseudogene TRBV3-2) and TRBJ1-1, with D tentatively TRBD1 (6 bases). V lost 5 bases, J lost 1 base, and 8 bases lay in between. The CDR3 consists of 13 residues. Looked up from germline, CDR1 is LGHDT and CDR2 is YNNKEL (reference sequence). The CDR3 protein is CASSETGNTEAFF. The CDR3 region has the DNA TGTGCCAGCAGCGAGACAGGGAACACTGAAGCTTTCTTT.

The chain joins TRBV5-1 to TRBJ2-2; 8 nucleotides line up with TRBD1. Germline loops: CDR1 SGHRS, CDR2 YFSETQ. V shed 4 bases, J shed 0 bases, and the junction held 11 bases outside the gene matches. The CDR3 loop spans 18 amino acids. The CDR3 region is CASSARLTGGTNTGELFF. In DNA form, the CDR3 reads TGCGCCAGCAGCGCGAGACTCACAGGGGGAACGAACACCGGGGAGCTGTTTTTT.

The genes are TRBV3-1 (or the pseudogene TRBV3-2) and TRBJ2-1, with 8 bases that match TRBD2. Germline V gives CDR1 LGHDT, CDR2 YNNKEL (reference sequence). This CDR3 region has 15 residues. V lost 3 bases, J lost 5 bases, and 6 bases stayed unmatched. The CDR3 sequence: CASSQSPGGHNEQFF. The CDR3 coding sequence is TGTGCCAGCAGCCAGTCGCCGGGAGGGCACAATGAGCAGTTCTTC.

The J gene is TRBJ2-4, the V gene TRBV15; a possible D gene is TRBD2 (5 bases). Germline V gene lookup returns CDR1 LNHNV and CDR2 YYDKDF (reference sequence). Trimming took off 2 bases at V and 1 base at J, with 15 bases between the two ends. The length of the CDR3 is 17 residues. CDR3 loop: CATSRTTAGGAKNIQYF. For the CDR3, the DNA is TGTGCCACCAGCAGAACAACCGCCGGCGGGGCCAAAAACATTCAGTACTTC.

In its sample, this clone was seen once. The chain combines TRBV30 with TRBJ1-5; D is unresolved. The ends were cut back, 3 bases at V and 0 bases at J, with 6 bases in the middle. CDR1 and CDR2 (germline): GTSNPN, SVGIG (reference sequence). The CDR3 has 13 residues. Here the CDR3 reads CAWRRGSNQPQHF. The CDR3, as DNA: TGTGCCTGGAGGCGAGGTAGCAATCAGCCCCAGCATTTT.